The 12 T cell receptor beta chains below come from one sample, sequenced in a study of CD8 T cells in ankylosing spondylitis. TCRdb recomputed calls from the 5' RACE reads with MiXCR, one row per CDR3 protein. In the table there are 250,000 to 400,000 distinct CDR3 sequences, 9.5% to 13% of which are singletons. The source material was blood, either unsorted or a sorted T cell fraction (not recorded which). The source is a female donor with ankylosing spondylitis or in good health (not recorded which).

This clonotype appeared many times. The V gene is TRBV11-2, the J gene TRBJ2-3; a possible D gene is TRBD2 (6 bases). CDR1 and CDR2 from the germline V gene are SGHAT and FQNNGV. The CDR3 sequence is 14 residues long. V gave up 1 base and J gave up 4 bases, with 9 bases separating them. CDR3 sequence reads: CASSLGAGSDTQYF. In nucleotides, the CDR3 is TGTGCCAGCAGCTTAGGAGCGGGCTCAGATACGCAGTATTTT.

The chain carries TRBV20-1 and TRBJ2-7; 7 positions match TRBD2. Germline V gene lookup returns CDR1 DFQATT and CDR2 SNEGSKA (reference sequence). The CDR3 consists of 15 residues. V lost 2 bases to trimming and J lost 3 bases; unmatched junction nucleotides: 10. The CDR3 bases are TGCAGTGCTAGACCCCCTGGCGGGAGAGACTACGAGCAGTACTTC. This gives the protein CSARPPGGRDYEQYF.

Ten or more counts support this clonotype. The DNA of the CDR3 is TGTGCCAGCAGTTTAGGTCGGATGGTTGGCACAGATACGCAGTATTTT. Translating gives CASSLGRMVGTDTQYF. The V and J genes are TRBV12-3 or TRBV12-4 and TRBJ2-3; D unresolved. The CDR3 totals 16 residues. Trimming took off 1 base at V and 1 base at J, with 12 bases between the two ends.

CDR3 sequence: CASSLVGETYEQYF. The CDR3 nucleotides are TGTGCCAGCAGCTTAGTTGGGGAGACCTACGAGCAGTACTTC. The rearrangement joins TRBV5-4 to TRBJ2-7; weak D call: TRBD2 (5 bases). The length of the CDR3 is 14 residues. Germline V CDR1 and CDR2: SGHNT, YYREEE (reference sequence). Trimming shortened V by 2 bases and J by 2 bases, and 11 bases separated the two germline ends.

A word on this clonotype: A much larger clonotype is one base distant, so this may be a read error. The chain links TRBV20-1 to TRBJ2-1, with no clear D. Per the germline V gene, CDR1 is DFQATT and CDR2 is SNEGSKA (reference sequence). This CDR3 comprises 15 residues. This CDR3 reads CSARYVGSSYNEQVF. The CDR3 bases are TGCAGTGCTAGATACGTTGGCAGCTCCTACAATGAGCAGGTCTTC.

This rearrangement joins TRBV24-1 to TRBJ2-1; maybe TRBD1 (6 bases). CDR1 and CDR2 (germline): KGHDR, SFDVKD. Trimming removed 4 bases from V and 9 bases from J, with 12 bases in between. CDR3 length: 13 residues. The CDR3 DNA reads TGTGCCACCAGTGACAACAGGGTAGGTGAGCAGTTCTTC. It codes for CATSDNRVGEQFF.

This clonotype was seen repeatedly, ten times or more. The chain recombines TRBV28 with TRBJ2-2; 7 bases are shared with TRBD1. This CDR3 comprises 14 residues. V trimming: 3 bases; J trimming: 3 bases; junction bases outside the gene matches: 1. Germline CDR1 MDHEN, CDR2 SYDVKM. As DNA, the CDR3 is TGTGCCAGCAGTTTGGGACAGCACACCGGGGAGCTGTTTTTT. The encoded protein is CASSLGQHTGELFF.

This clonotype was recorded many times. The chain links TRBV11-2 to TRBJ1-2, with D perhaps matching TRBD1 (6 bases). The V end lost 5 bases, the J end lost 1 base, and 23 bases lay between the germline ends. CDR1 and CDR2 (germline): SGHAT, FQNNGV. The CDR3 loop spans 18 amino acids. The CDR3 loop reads CASSGGGPISIINYGYTF. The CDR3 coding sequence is TGTGCCAGCAGCGGAGGGGGACCTATCTCAATTATTAACTATGGCTACACCTTC.

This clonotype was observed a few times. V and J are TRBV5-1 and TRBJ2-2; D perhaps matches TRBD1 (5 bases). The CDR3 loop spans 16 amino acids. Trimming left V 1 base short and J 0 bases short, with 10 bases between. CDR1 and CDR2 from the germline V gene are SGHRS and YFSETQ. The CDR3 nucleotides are TGCGCCAGCAGCTTGTTGACAGCCGCGAACACCGGGGAGCTGTTTTTT. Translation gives CASSLLTAANTGELFF.

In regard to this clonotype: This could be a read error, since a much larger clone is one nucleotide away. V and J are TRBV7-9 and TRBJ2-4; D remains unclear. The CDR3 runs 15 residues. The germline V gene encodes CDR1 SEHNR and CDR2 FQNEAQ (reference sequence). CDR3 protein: CASSSLDVSKNFQYF. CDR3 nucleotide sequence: TGTGCCAGCAGCTCTCTCGATGTCAGCAAAAACTTTCAGTACTTC. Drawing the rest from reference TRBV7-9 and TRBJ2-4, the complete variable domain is DTGVSQNPRHKITKRGQNVTFRCDPISEHNRLYWYRQTLGQGPEFLTYFQNEAQLEKSRLLSDRFSAERPKGSFSTLEIQRTEQGDSAMYLCASSSLDVSKNFQYFGAGTRLSVL.

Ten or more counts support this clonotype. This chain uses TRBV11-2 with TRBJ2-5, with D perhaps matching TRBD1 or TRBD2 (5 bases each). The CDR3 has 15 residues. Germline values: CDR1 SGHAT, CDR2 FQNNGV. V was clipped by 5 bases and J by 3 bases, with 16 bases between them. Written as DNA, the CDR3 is TGTGCCAGCAGCCCCTACTATGGGACGGAAGAGACCCAGTACTTC. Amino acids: CASSPYYGTEETQYF.

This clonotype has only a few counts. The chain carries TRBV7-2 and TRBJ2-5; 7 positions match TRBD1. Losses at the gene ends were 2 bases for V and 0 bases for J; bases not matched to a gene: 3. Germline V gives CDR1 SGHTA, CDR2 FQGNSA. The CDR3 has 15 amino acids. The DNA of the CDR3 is TGTGCCAGCAGCTTAAGCAGGGGGAACCAAGAGACCCAGTACTTC. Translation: CASSLSRGNQETQYF. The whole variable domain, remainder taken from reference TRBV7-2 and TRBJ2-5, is GAGVSQSPSNKVTEKGKDVELRCDPISGHTALYWYRQSLGQGLEFLIYFQGNSAPDKSGLPSDRFSAERTGGSVSTLTIQRTQQEDSAVYLCASSLSRGNQETQYFGPGTRLLVL.